Listed below are T cell receptor beta chains from one sample, sequenced in a study of blood T cell repertoires in COVID-19. The assay was immunoSEQ multiplex PCR, and TCRdb's table has in-frame clones only and misses some. The sample records about 120,000 clones, 80% to 90% being singletons. Specimen: peripheral blood. The receptors here all came from a human donor in a cohort sampled during active COVID-19. The CDR3 runs from the conserved cysteine through the conserved F or W. A D gene is named only where the DNA matches it firmly. Some rows have no size entry. The others give once, few or many, or a class for an expanded clone.

D gene,clone size,V gene,J gene,CDR3 protein,CDR3 DNA
TRBD1,NA,TRBV18,TRBJ2-7,CASSKHRGTIEQYF,TGTGCCAGCTCAAAGCACAGGGGAACCATCGAGCAGTACTTC
NA,once,TRBV27,TRBJ2-7,CASSFSVSYEQYF,TGTGCCAGCAGTTTTTCCGTATCCTACGAGCAGTACTTC
TRBD1,NA,TRBV5-1,TRBJ1-4,CASKATGASNEKLFF,TGCGCCAGCAAGGCAACAGGGGCGTCTAATGAAAAACTGTTTTTT
NA,few,TRBV27,TRBJ1-2,CASSLWSGVDYTF,TGTGCCAGCAGTTTATGGTCAGGGGTGGACTACACCTTC
NA,NA,TRBV15,TRBJ2-2,CATSLARNTGELFF,TGTGCCACCAGTCTTGCGCGAAACACCGGGGAGCTGTTTTTT
NA,NA,TRBV7-2,TRBJ2-5,CASSQGVVQETQYF,TGTGCCAGCAGCCAAGGGGTAGTCCAAGAGACCCAGTACTTC
NA,few,TRBV7-2,TRBJ1-5,CASSLETANRPQHF,TGTGCCAGCAGCTTAGAGACAGCCAATCGGCCCCAGCATTTT
TRBD1,NA,TRBV7-8,TRBJ1-6,CASSLAAQGLGSPLHF,TGTGCCAGCAGCTTAGCGGCACAGGGGTTGGGTTCACCCCTCCACTTT
NA,NA,TRBV7-3,TRBJ1-1,CASSPPGSAGSAFF,TGTGCCAGCAGCCCCCCCGGCAGTGCCGGGTCGGCTTTCTTT
NA,NA,TRBV6-6,TRBJ1-2,CASSYGPQNSYGYTF,TGTGCCAGCAGTTACGGCCCTCAAAATTCCTATGGCTACACCTTC
NA,once,TRBV11-2,TRBJ2-7,CASSLGGGGPTYEQYF,TGTGCCAGCAGCTTAGGTGGGGGGGGGCCCACCTACGAGCAGTACTTC
NA,NA,TRBV5-4,TRBJ1-3,CASSQDSPYSSGNTIYF,TGTGCCAGCAGCCAGGACAGTCCCTACTCCTCTGGAAACACCATATATTTT
NA,NA,TRBV11-3,TRBJ2-3,CASSFWRGTSDTQYF,TGTGCCAGCAGCTTCTGGCGGGGGACATCAGATACGCAGTATTTT
NA,few,TRBV10-2,TRBJ1-5,CASRERGQPQHF,TGCGCCAGCAGGGAGAGGGGTCAGCCCCAGCATTTT
NA,NA,TRBV6-5,TRBJ1-3,CATRQASGNTIYF,TGTGCCACCAGACAGGCGTCCGGAAACACCATATATTTT
NA,NA,TRBV28,TRBJ1-1,CASSSSPPDTEAFF,TGTGCCAGCAGCTCGTCCCCTCCTGACACTGAAGCTTTCTTT
TRBD1,NA,TRBV18,TRBJ2-2,CASSLQGFTGELFF,TGTGCCAGCTCACTACAGGGGTTCACCGGGGAGCTGTTTTTT
NA,once,TRBV5-6,TRBJ1-1,CASSLAGDTEAFF,TGTGCCAGCAGCTTGGCAGGGGACACTGAAGCTTTCTTT
NA,few,TRBV4-3,TRBJ1-2,CASSRDNNYGYTF,TGCGCCAGCAGCCGGGACAATAACTATGGCTACACCTTC
NA,NA,TRBV10-3,TRBJ1-1,CAISQQEMNTEAFF,TGTGCCATCAGTCAACAGGAGATGAACACTGAAGCTTTCTTT
NA,NA,TRBV12-3/TRBV12-4,TRBJ1-1,CASSFGRVSEAFF,TGTGCCAGCAGTTTCGGCCGGGTTTCTGAAGCTTTCTTT
NA,NA,TRBV5-4,TRBJ2-2,CASSLGRAPNTGELFF,TGTGCCAGCAGCTTGGGCAGGGCACCTAACACCGGGGAGCTGTTTTTT
TRBD2,few,TRBV7-9,TRBJ2-7,CASSLGLAGTRYEQYF,TGTGCCAGCAGCCTGGGACTAGCGGGGACCCGCTACGAGCAGTACTTC
NA,NA,TRBV6-5,TRBJ2-5,CASSYSSRQETQYF,TGTGCCAGCAGTTACTCTTCCAGACAAGAGACCCAGTACTTC
NA,NA,TRBV4-2,TRBJ2-7,CASSQDVNSYEQYF,TGTGCCAGCAGCCAAGACGTAAACTCCTACGAGCAGTACTTC
NA,NA,TRBV7-3,TRBJ2-1,CASSLQQYNEQFF,TGTGCCAGCAGCTTACAACAGTACAATGAGCAGTTCTTC
NA,once,TRBV5-1,TRBJ1-1,CASSASNSHTEAFF,TGCGCCAGCAGCGCCTCCAACAGCCACACTGAAGCTTTCTTT
NA,NA,TRBV6-6,TRBJ2-3,CASGRTGFTDTQYF,TGTGCCAGCGGTAGAACAGGGTTCACAGATACGCAGTATTTT
NA,NA,TRBV10-3,TRBJ1-3,CAISVDNGNTIYF,TGTGCCATCAGTGTCGACAATGGAAACACCATATATTTT
NA,NA,TRBV12-5,TRBJ2-1,CASGLHEREQFF,TGTGCTAGTGGTCTCCACGAACGGGAGCAGTTCTTC
TRBD1,few,TRBV7-9,TRBJ2-7,CASSHTGTGGWEQYF,TGTGCCAGCAGCCACACCGGGACAGGGGGCTGGGAGCAGTACTTC
TRBD1,few,TRBV7-2,TRBJ1-2,CASSAIRDRGYGYTF,TGTGCCAGCAGCGCAATCCGGGACAGGGGCTATGGCTACACCTTC
TRBD1,once,TRBV28,TRBJ2-6,CASSATGGQPSGANVLTF,TGTGCCAGCAGCGCGACAGGGGGACAACCCTCTGGGGCCAACGTCCTGACTTTC
NA,NA,TRBV4-3,TRBJ1-4,CASSQDAGYYEKLFF,TGCGCCAGCAGCCAAGATGCAGGGTACTATGAAAAACTGTTTTTT
TRBD1,NA,TRBV7-2,TRBJ1-1,CASSLRTGGTEAFF,TGTGCCAGCAGCTTACGAACAGGGGGCACTGAAGCTTTCTTT
NA,NA,TRBV6-6,TRBJ2-7,CASSPGVEQQYF,TGTGCCAGCAGTCCGGGGGTTGAGCAGCAGTACTTC
NA,NA,TRBV10-3,TRBJ1-2,CAISEGQSGYGYTF,TGTGCCATCAGTGAAGGACAGTCGGGCTATGGCTACACCTTC
NA,NA,TRBV7-2,TRBJ1-2,CASSLGPDEVGYTF,TGTGCCAGCAGCTTAGGACCAGACGAGGTTGGCTACACCTTC
NA,few,TRBV6-2/TRBV6-3,TRBJ2-7,CASSYSAGTSGEQYF,TGTGCCAGCAGTTACTCGGCGGGGACCTCCGGCGAGCAGTACTTC
TRBD2,NA,TRBV28,TRBJ2-5,CASGDAGGPRETQYF,TGTGCCAGCGGTGATGCGGGAGGGCCTCGGGAGACCCAGTACTTC
TRBD2,NA,TRBV5-1,TRBJ2-1,CASSRSGGANNEQFF,TGCGCCAGCAGCCGAAGCGGGGGGGCCAACAATGAGCAGTTCTTC
TRBD2,NA,TRBV5-1,TRBJ2-1,CASSLDLAGGNNEQFF,TGCGCCAGCAGCTTGGATCTGGCGGGGGGGAACAATGAGCAGTTCTTC
NA,NA,TRBV12-3/TRBV12-4,TRBJ1-5,CASQGPFNQPQHF,TGTGCCAGCCAGGGTCCCTTCAATCAGCCCCAGCATTTT